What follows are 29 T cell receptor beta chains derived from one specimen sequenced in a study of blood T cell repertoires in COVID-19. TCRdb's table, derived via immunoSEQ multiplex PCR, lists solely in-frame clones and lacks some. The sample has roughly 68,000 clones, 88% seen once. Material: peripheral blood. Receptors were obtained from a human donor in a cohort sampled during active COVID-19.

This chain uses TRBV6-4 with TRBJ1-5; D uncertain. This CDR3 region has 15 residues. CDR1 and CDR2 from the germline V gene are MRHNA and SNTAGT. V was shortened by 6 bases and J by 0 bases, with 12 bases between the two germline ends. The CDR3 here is CASRPHEDSNQPQHF. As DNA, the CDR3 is TGTGCCAGCAGGCCCCACGAGGATAGCAATCAGCCCCAGCATTTT.

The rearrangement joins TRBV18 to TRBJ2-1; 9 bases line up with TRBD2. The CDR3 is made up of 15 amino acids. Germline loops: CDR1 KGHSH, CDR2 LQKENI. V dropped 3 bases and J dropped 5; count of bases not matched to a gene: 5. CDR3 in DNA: TGTGCCAGCTCACCTGTAGCTAGCGGGGACAATGAGCAGTTCTTC. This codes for CASSPVASGDNEQFF.

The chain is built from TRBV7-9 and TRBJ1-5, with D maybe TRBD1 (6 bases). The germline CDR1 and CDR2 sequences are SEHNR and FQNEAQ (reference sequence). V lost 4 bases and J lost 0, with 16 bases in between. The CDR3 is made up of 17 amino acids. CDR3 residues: CASSSQGRGDSNQPQHF. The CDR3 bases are TGTGCCAGCAGCTCTCAGGGGAGGGGGGATAGCAATCAGCCCCAGCATTTT. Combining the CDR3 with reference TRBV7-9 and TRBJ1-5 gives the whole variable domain DTGVSQNPRHKITKRGQNVTFRCDPISEHNRLYWYRQTLGQGPEFLTYFQNEAQLEKSRLLSDRFSAERPKGSFSTLEIQRTEQGDSAMYLCASSSQGRGDSNQPQHFGDGTRLSIL.

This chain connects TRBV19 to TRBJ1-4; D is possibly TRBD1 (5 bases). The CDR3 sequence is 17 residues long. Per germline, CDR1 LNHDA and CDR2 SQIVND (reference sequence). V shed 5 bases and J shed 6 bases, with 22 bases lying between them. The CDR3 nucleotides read TGTGCCAGTAGTTCGGGTGTCGCGGGGCCTGCCTATGAAAAACTGTTTTTT. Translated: CASSSGVAGPAYEKLFF.

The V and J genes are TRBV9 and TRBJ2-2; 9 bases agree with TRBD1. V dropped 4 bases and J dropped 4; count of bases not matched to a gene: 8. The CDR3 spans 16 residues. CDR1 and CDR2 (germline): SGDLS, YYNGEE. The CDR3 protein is CASSLRTGEGTGELFF. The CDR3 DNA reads TGTGCCAGCAGCCTACGGACAGGGGAGGGCACCGGGGAGCTGTTTTTT.

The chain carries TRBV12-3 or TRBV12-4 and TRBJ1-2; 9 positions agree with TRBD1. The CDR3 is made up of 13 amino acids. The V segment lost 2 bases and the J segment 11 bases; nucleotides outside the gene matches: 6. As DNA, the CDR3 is TGTGCCAGCAGTTTAATTGGGACAGGGAATTACACCTTC. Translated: CASSLIGTGNYTF.

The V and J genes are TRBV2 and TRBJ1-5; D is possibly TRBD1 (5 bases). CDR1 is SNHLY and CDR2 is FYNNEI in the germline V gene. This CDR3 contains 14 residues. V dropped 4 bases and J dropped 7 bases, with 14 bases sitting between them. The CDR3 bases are TGTGCCAGCAGTGGACAGCTTGCCAACCAGCCCCAGCATTTT. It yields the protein CASSGQLANQPQHF.

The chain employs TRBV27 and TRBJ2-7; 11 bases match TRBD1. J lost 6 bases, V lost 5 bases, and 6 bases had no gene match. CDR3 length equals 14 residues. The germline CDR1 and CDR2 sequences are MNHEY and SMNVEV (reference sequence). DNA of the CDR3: TGTGCCAGCAGTACATGGGACAGGGGGTCCGAGCAGTACTTC. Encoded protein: CASSTWDRGSEQYF.

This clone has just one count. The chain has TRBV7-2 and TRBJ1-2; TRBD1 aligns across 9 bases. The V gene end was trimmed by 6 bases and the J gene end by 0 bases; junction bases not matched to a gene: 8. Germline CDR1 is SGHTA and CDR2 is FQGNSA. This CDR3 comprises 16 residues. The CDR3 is CASSQQGALTNYGYTF. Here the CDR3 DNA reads TGTGCCAGCAGTCAACAGGGGGCTCTGACTAACTATGGCTACACCTTC.

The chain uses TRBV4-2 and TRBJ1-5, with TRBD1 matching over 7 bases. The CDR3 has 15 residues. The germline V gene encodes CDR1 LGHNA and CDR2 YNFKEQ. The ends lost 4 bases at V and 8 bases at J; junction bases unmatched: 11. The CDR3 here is CASSRQTGFEEPQHF. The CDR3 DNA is TGTGCCAGCAGCCGACAGACAGGGTTTGAGGAGCCCCAGCATTTT.

The CDR3 sequence: CASRAGGAEETQYF. The CDR3 nucleotides read TGCGCCAGCCGAGCAGGGGGTGCGGAGGAGACCCAGTACTTC. This rearrangement joins TRBV5-1 to TRBJ2-5, with TRBD1 identical over 7 bases. The CDR3 runs 14 residues. Unmatched junction bases numbered 11, after V lost 7 bases and J lost 5 bases. CDR1 and CDR2 (germline): SGHRS, YFSETQ.

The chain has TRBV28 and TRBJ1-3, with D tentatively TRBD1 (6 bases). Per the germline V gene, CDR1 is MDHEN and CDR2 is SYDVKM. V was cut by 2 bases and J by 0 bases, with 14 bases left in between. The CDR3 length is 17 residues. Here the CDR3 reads CASSLGSRGGSGNTIYF. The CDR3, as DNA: TGTGCCAGCAGTTTAGGTTCCCGAGGGGGCTCTGGAAACACCATATATTTT.

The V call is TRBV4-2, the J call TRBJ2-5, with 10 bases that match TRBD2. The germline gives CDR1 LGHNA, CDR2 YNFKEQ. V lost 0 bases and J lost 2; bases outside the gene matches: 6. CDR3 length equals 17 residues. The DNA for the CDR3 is TGTGCCAGCAGCCAAGACCCCCTAGCGGGAGTACAAGAGACCCAGTACTTC. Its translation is CASSQDPLAGVQETQYF.

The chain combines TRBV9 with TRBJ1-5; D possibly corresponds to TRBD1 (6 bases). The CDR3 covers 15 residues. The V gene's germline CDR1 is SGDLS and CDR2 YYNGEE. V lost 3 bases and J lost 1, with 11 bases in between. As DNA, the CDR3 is TGTGCCAGCAGCGAAACAGGGATAAGCAATCAGCCCCAGCATTTT. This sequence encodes CASSETGISNQPQHF.

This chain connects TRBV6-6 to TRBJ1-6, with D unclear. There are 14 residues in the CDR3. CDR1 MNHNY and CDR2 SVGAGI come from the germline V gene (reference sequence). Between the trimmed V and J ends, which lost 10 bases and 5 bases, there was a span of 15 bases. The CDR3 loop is CATSDAWNNSPLHF. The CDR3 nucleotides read TGTGCCACAAGCGACGCCTGGAATAATTCACCCCTCCACTTT.

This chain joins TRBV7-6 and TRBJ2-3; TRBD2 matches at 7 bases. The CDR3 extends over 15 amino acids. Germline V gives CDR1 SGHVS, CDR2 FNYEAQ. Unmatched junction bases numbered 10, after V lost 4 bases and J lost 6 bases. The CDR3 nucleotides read TGTGCCAGCAGCTCGACTAGCACCGAAGGTGATACGCAGTATTTT. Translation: CASSSTSTEGDTQYF.

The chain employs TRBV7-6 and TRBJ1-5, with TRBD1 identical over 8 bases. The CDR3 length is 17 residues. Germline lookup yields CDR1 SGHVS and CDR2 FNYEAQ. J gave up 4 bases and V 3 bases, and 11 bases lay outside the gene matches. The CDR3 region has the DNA TGTGCCAGCAGCTTGACGATTCAGGGGGCTGGGAATCAGCCCCAGCATTTT. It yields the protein CASSLTIQGAGNQPQHF.

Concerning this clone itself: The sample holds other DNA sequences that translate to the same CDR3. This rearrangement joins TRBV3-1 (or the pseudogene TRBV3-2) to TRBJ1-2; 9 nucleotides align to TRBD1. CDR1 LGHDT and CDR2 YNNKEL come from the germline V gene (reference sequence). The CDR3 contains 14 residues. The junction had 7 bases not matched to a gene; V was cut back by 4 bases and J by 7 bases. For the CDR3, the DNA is TGTGCCAGCAGCCCGGGACAGGGCTACTCTGGCTACACCTTC. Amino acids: CASSPGQGYSGYTF.

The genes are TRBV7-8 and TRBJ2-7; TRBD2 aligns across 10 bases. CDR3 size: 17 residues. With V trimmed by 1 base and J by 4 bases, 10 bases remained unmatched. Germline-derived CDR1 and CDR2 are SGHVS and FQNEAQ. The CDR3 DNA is TGTGCCAGCAGCTTAGTGGGGGCTAGCGGGAGAGGGTACGAGCAGTACTTC. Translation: CASSLVGASGRGYEQYF.

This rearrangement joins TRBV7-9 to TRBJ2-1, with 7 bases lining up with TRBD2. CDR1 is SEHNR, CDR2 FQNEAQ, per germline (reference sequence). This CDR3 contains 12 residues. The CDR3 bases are TGTGCGGGAGGGTCGGGGAACAATGAGCAGTTCTTC. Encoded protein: CAGGSGNNEQFF.

The CDR3 sequence: CASSQYPPSTGAGSPLHF. The CDR3, as DNA: TGTGCCAGTAGCCAATATCCCCCCTCGACAGGGGCAGGTTCACCCCTCCACTTT. V usage is TRBV19 and J usage is TRBJ1-6, with TRBD1 identical over 8 bases. Germline trimming cut 6 bases from V and 9 bases from J; bases unmatched to any gene: 19. The germline CDR1 and CDR2 sequences are LNHDA and SQIVND (reference sequence). There are 18 residues in the CDR3.

CDR3 sequence (DNA): TGTGCCAGTAGTATGTTCGCAGATACGCAGTATTTT. Protein sequence: CASSMFADTQYF. V is TRBV19 and J is TRBJ2-3; D not certain. Germline V CDR1 and CDR2: LNHDA, SQIVND (reference sequence). Deletions cut 3 bases from V and 4 bases from J, with 5 bases between. This CDR3 contains 12 residues.

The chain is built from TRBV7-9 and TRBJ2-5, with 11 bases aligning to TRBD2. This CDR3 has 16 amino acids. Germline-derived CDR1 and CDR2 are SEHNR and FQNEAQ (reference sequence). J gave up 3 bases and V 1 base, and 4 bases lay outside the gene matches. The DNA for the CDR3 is TGTGCCAGCAGCTTAGTTCAGACTAGCGGGAAAGAGACCCAGTACTTC. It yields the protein CASSLVQTSGKETQYF.

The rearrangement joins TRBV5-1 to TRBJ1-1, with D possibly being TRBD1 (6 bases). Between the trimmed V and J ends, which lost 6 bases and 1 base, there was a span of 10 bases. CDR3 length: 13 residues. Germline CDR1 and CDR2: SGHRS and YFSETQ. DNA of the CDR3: TGCGCCAGCACAGGACAGAAGAACACTGAAGCTTTCTTT. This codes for CASTGQKNTEAFF.

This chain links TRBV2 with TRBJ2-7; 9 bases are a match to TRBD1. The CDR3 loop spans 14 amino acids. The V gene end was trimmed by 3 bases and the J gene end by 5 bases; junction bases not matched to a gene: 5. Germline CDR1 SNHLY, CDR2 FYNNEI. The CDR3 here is CASSDPGTGHEQYF. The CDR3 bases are TGTGCCAGCAGTGACCCCGGGACAGGGCACGAGCAGTACTTC.

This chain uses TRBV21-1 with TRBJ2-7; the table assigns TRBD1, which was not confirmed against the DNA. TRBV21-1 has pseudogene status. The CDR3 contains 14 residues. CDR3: CASSKKRGQAEQYF. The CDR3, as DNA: TGTGCCAGCAGCAAAAAAAGGGGACAAGCCGAGCAGTACTTC.

The DNA for the CDR3 is TGTGCCAGCAGCCAAGATATGGGACAGGCCCTAGCGGGGGGGTTAGAGAACACCGGGGAGCTGTTTTTT. Its protein is CASSQDMGQALAGGLENTGELFF. This chain uses TRBV4-2 with TRBJ2-2, with 12 positions matching TRBD2. The V and J ends lost 0 bases and 1 base, in that order; junction bases with no gene match: 18. The CDR3 length is 23 residues. Germline loops: CDR1 LGHNA, CDR2 YNFKEQ.

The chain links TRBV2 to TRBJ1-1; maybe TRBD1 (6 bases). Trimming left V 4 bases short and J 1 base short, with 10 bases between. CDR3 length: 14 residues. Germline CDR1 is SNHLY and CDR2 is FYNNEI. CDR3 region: CASSAGEWNTEAFF. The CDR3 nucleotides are TGTGCCAGCAGTGCAGGGGAGTGGAACACTGAAGCTTTCTTT.

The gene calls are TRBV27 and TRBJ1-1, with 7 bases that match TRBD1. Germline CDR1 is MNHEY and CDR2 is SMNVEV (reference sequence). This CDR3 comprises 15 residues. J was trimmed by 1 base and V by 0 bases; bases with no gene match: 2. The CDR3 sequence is CASSLSTGPNTEAFF. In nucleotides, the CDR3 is TGTGCCAGCAGTTTATCGACAGGGCCGAACACTGAAGCTTTCTTT.